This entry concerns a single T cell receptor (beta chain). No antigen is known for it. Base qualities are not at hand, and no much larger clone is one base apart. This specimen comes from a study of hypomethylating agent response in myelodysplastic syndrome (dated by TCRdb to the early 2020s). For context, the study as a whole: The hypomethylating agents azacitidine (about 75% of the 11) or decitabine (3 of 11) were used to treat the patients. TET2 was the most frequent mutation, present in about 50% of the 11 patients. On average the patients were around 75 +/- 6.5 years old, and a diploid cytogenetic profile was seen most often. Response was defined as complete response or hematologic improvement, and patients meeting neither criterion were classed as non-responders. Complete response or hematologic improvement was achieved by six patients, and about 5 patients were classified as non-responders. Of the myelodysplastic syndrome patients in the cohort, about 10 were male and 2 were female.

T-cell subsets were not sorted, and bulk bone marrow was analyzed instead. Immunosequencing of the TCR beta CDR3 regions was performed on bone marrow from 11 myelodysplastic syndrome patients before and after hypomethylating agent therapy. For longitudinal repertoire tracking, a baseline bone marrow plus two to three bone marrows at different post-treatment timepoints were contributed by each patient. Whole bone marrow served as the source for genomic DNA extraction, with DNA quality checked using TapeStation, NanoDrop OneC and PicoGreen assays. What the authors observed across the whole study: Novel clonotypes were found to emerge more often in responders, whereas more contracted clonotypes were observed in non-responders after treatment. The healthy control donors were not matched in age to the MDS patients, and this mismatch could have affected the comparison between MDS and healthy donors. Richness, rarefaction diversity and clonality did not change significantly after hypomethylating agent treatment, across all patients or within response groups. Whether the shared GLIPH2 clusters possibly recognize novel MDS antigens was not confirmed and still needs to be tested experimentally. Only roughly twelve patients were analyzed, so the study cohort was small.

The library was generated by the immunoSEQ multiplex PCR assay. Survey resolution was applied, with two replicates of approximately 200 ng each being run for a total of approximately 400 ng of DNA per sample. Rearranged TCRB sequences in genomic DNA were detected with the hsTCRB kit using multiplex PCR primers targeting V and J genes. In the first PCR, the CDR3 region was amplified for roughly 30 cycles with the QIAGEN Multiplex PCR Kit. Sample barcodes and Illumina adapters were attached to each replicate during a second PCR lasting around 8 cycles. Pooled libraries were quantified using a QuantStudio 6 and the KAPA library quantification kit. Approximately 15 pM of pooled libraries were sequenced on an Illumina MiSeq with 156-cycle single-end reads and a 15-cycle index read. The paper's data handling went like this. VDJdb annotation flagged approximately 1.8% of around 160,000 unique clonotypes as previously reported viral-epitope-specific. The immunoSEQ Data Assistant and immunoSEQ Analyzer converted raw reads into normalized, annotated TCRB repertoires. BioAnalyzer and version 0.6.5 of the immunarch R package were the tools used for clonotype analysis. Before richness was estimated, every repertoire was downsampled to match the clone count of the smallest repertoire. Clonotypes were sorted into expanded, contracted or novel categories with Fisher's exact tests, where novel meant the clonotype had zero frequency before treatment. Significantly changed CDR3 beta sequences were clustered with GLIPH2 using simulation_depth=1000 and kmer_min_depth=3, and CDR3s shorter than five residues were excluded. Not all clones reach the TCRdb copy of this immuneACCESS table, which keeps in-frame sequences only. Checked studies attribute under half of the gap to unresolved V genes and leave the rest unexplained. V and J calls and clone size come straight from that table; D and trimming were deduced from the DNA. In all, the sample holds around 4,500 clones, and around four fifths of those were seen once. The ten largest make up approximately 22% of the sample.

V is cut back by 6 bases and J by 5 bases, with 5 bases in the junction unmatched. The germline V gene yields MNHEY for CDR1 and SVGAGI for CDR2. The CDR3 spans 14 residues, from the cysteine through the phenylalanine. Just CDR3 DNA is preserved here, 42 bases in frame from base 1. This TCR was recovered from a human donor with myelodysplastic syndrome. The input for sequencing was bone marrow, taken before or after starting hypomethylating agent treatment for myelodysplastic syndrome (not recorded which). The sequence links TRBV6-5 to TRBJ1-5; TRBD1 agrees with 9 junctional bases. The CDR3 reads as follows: CASSTRTGDQPQHF. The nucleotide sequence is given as TGTGCCAGCAGCACCCGGACAGGGGATCAGCCCCAGCATTTT.